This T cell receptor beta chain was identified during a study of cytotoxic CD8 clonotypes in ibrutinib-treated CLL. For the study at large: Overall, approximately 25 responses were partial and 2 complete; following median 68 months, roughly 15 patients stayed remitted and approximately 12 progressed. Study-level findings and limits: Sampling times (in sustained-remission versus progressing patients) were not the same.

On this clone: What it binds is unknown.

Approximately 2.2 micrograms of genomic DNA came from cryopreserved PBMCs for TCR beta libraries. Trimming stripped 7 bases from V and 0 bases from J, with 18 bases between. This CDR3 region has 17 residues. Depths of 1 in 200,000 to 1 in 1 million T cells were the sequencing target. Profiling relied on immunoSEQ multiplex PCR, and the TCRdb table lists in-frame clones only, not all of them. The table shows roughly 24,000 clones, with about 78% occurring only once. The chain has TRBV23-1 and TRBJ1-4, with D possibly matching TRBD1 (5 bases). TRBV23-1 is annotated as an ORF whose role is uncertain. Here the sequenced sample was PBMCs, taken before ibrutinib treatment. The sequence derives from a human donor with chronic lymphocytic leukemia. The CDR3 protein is CASTCPEGMATNEKLFF. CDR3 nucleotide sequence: TGCGCCAGCACGTGCCCGGAGGGGATGGCAACTAATGAAAAACTGTTTTTT.